The 4 T cell receptor beta chains below come from one sample, sequenced in a study of long-term antiretroviral therapy in people with HIV. The run of the v3.0 immunoSEQ assay was at survey level. Data came from immunoSEQ multiplex PCR; TCRdb stores just in-frame clones and leaves some out. The sample records some 29,000 clones, about 87% being singletons. This sample comprised unsorted PBMCs, obtained 3.2 years before starting antiretroviral therapy. These receptors were taken from a man aged 50-59 years with HIV.

This chain joins TRBV10-3 and TRBJ2-1; 14 bases agree with TRBD2. Trimming at V came to 6 bases and at J to 6 bases, leaving 4 bases not matched to a gene. Germline assignment: CDR1 ENHRY and CDR2 SYGVKD. The CDR3 is 15 residues long. CDR3 DNA sequence: TGTGCCATCAGAATAGGGACTAGCGGGAGCAATGAGCAGTTCTTC. Translation: CAIRIGTSGSNEQFF.

The chain combines TRBV6-6 with TRBJ1-4; 9 nucleotides agree with TRBD1. Germline trimming cut 5 bases from V and 7 bases from J; bases unmatched to any gene: 8. The CDR3 is made up of 15 amino acids. Germline V gives CDR1 MNHNY, CDR2 SVGAGI (reference sequence). In DNA form, the CDR3 reads TGTGCCAGCAGTAGTTACAGGGGGCAGGGTGAAAAACTGTTTTTT. It codes for CASSSYRGQGEKLFF.

This chain uses TRBV6-5 with TRBJ2-5; 9 nucleotides align to TRBD1. Trimming cost V 4 bases and J 5 bases; bases outside gene matches: 8. This CDR3 has 15 residues. Germline V gene data show CDR1 as MNHEY and CDR2 as SVGAGI. The CDR3 loop is CASSWGQGPTETQYF. The CDR3 DNA is TGTGCCAGCAGTTGGGGACAGGGACCGACGGAGACCCAGTACTTC.

V gene TRBV5-8 combines with J gene TRBJ2-3; D is unresolved. Germline CDR1 is SGHTS and CDR2 is YDEGEE. Trimming stripped 4 bases from V and 6 bases from J, with 12 bases between. The CDR3 has 13 amino acids. The DNA of the CDR3 is TGTGCCAGCAGCCTCTTCCGGGCGGATACGCAGTATTTT. Residues: CASSLFRADTQYF. Full variable domain (rest looked up from reference TRBV5-8 and TRBJ2-3): EAGVTQSPTHLIKTRGQQATLRCSPISGHTSVYWYQQALGLGLQFLLWYDEGEERNRGNFPPRFSGRQFPNYSSELNVNALELEDSALYLCASSLFRADTQYFGPGTRLTVL.